The 8 T cell receptor beta chains presented below share a single source sample, sequenced in a study of T cell changes during pregnancy in multiple sclerosis. This table comes from immunoSEQ multiplex PCR, and its TCRdb copy is limited to in-frame clones, with some not included. The table shows 65,000 to 85,000 clones, with around 92% occurring only once. The sequencing here drew on peripheral blood, taken after pregnancy. These receptors all stem from a female donor with multiple sclerosis, enrolled in a pregnancy study.

This rearrangement joins TRBV6-5 to TRBJ1-1, with D possibly matching TRBD1 (6 bases). Trimming took 6 bases from V and 4 from J, leaving 12 bases between them. The CDR3 runs 13 residues. The germline gives CDR1 MNHEY, CDR2 SVGAGI. This chain's CDR3 is CASSRGGGTEAFF. The DNA for the CDR3 is TGTGCCAGCAGCCGGGGGGGCGGCACTGAAGCTTTCTTT.

The chain couples TRBV7-2 to TRBJ2-1, with D possibly TRBD2 on 5 matching bases. CDR3 length: 14 amino acids. Germline V gene data show CDR1 as SGHTA and CDR2 as FQGNSA. The germline V and J ends were trimmed by 4 bases and 6 bases, with 13 bases remaining between them. CDR3 loop: CASSSGGFGNEQFF. CDR3 in DNA: TGTGCCAGCAGCTCCGGAGGATTTGGCAATGAGCAGTTCTTC.

The chain links TRBV28 to TRBJ2-5; no firm D call. The CDR3 has 12 residues. Looked up from germline, CDR1 is MDHEN and CDR2 is SYDVKM. V lost 5 bases and J 5 bases, leaving 9 bases between the germline ends. The CDR3 loop reads CASSVLEETQYF. Here the CDR3 DNA reads TGTGCCAGCAGTGTGCTAGAGGAGACCCAGTACTTC.

The rearrangement links TRBV6-4 to TRBJ2-1; 7 bases align to TRBD2. The germline V gene encodes CDR1 MRHNA and CDR2 SNTAGT. The V gene end was trimmed by 6 bases and the J gene end by 4 bases; junction bases not matched to a gene: 12. CDR3 length: 16 residues. The DNA of the CDR3 is TGTGCCAGCAGGAGACTCTCTAGCGGAGAGTACAATGAGCAGTTCTTC. Translated: CASRRLSSGEYNEQFF.

V and J are TRBV10-3 and TRBJ2-5, with a possible D match to TRBD2 (6 bases). The CDR3 runs 13 residues. V was trimmed by 4 bases and J by 2 bases, leaving 8 bases between them. CDR1 ENHRY and CDR2 SYGVKD come from the germline V gene. The CDR3 protein is CAISVSGQETQYF. In DNA, the CDR3 is TGTGCCATCAGTGTTAGCGGTCAAGAGACCCAGTACTTC.

V is TRBV6-1 and J is TRBJ1-2, with D perhaps matching TRBD1 (5 bases). The CDR3 is 15 amino acids. Germline CDR1 reads MNHNS; CDR2 reads SASEGT. The ends were cut back, 4 bases at V and 0 bases at J, with 12 bases in the middle. The CDR3 bases are TGTGCCAGCAGTGCTTTTCAGGGATCTAACTATGGCTACACCTTC. The encoded protein is CASSAFQGSNYGYTF.

This clone was observed once. The V and J genes are TRBV19 and TRBJ2-5; 8 nucleotides line up with TRBD1. The CDR3 sequence is 12 residues long. V lost 9 bases, J lost 2 bases, and 2 bases stayed unmatched. Germline CDR1 and CDR2: LNHDA and SQIVND (reference sequence). CDR3 loop: CASTGGQETQYF. The DNA of the CDR3 is TGTGCCAGCACAGGGGGACAAGAGACCCAGTACTTC.

The gene calls are TRBV30 and TRBJ2-1; 7 bases align to TRBD2. Trimming took 2 bases from V and 2 from J; bases not matched to a gene: 3. Germline loops: CDR1 GTSNPN, CDR2 SVGIG (reference sequence). The CDR3 spans 14 residues. The CDR3 bases are TGTGCCTGGAGTAATCTAGCGGCCTACAATGAGCAGTTCTTC. This codes for CAWSNLAAYNEQFF.